What follows are 5 T cell receptor beta chains derived from one specimen sequenced in a study of shared clonotypes between healthy human individuals. Produced via immunoSEQ multiplex PCR; TCRdb's table is partial and in-frame only. Of millions of clones in the sample, about 95% were seen once. Naive CD8 cells were CD45RO-negative, positively selected for CCR7, excluding terminally differentiated effector memory CD45RA+ cells. The sequenced material came from naive CD8+ T cells sorted from blood. The receptors derive from a man aged 18 to 35 in good health.

The chain carries TRBV19 and TRBJ1-1; 8 nucleotides match TRBD1. The V gene end was trimmed by 4 bases and the J gene end by 0 bases; junction bases not matched to a gene: 7. Germline-derived CDR1 and CDR2 are LNHDA and SQIVND (reference sequence). This CDR3 region has 16 residues. The CDR3 protein is CASSTNRGLVNTEAFF. The CDR3 bases are TGTGCCAGTAGTACGAACAGGGGGTTGGTGAACACTGAAGCTTTCTTT.

The gene calls are TRBV7-9 and TRBJ1-5, with 8 nucleotides matching TRBD1. This CDR3 has 14 residues. Germline lookup yields CDR1 SEHNR and CDR2 FQNEAQ (reference sequence). Trimming took 5 bases from V and 6 from J; bases not matched to a gene: 6. This CDR3 reads CASSPTGGGQPQHF. CDR3 DNA: TGTGCCAGCAGCCCAACAGGGGGGGGTCAGCCCCAGCATTTT.

This clone was counted once. The same CDR3 also results from other DNA sequences found in this sample. The V call is TRBV7-9, the J call TRBJ2-1, with 9 nucleotides matching TRBD1. The CDR3 covers 17 residues. Germline assignment: CDR1 SEHNR and CDR2 FQNEAQ (reference sequence). J lost 9 bases, V lost 2 bases, and 14 bases had no gene match. CDR3 protein: CASSLLTGGVRMGEQFF. CDR3 coding DNA: TGTGCCAGCAGCTTATTAACAGGGGGCGTCCGTATGGGTGAGCAGTTCTTC.

The CDR3 region is CATRDRGGYNEQFF. CDR3 in DNA: TGTGCCACCAGGGACAGGGGAGGCTACAATGAGCAGTTCTTC. The V and J genes are TRBV6-6 and TRBJ2-1; 10 bases agree with TRBD1. The CDR3 extends over 14 amino acids. The J segment lost 3 bases and the V segment lost 10 bases, leaving 6 bases of the junction unmatched. Looked up from germline, CDR1 is MNHNY and CDR2 is SVGAGI (reference sequence).

This clone is a singleton in its sample. The chain carries TRBV30 and TRBJ2-7; the D is unclear. Germline loops: CDR1 GTSNPN, CDR2 SVGIG (reference sequence). V lost 5 bases and J lost 5, with 19 bases in between. The CDR3 spans 14 residues. The CDR3 loop reads CAWEVFGVKNEQYF. The CDR3 DNA sequence: TGTGCCTGGGAAGTATTTGGGGTAAAGAACGAGCAGTACTTC.